The entry below describes one T cell receptor beta chain. Antigen specificity is unknown. The data are from a study of T cells after yellow fever vaccination. Study summary: SMART-Seq v4 Ultra Low Input served to prepare low-cell-number fractions. The study, taken as a whole, reports: Post-booster samples contained most primary-vaccination clones (around 95% CD4, around 90% CD8). FACS-sorted repertoires could harbor abundant contaminating bulk-population clonotypes.

MiXCR, run by TCRdb on the 5' RACE reads, gives a single entry per CDR3 protein. The sample contains approximately 510,000 distinct CDR3 sequences, less than 25% of which appear only once. This CDR3 has 16 residues. CDR1 MNHNS and CDR2 SASEGT come from the germline V gene. V dropped 6 bases and J dropped 5; count of bases not matched to a gene: 12. The chain couples TRBV6-1 to TRBJ2-3, with TRBD2 matching over 9 bases. The clonotype was recovered from a man aged 18 to 35 who received the YFV17D yellow fever vaccine. The source material was PBMCs, sampled less than 25 days after the first yellow fever vaccination. The CDR3 DNA follows: TGTGCCAGCAGGCCTCAACGCGGGGGGGCCTTAGATACGCAGTATTTT. This gives the protein CASRPQRGGALDTQYF.